This T cell receptor (beta chain) was observed in a study of blood T cells in healthy people across ages. CDR3 size: 14 residues. After removal of 1 base from V and 3 bases from J, the junction contained 5 bases not matched to a gene. Germline V CDR1 and CDR2: DFQATT, SNEGSKA (reference sequence). This clonotype was recorded a few times. What it binds is not known. Study findings and constraints: Researchers deemed the diversity estimates from one million T cells underestimates.

Using a J-beta primer mix together with a sample-barcoded 5' primer, a second PCR was run for roughly 7 to 11 cycles. Each cDNA was tagged by a template-switch adaptor containing 12 random nucleotides. TCRdb used MiXCR to reprocess the 5' RACE reads, holding one entry per CDR3 protein. Altogether about 1.4 million distinct CDR3 sequences are present, roughly 60% being singletons, with the ten largest covering about 6.3%. Each donor was a healthy Caucasian individual from Russia, aged 6 to 90. The TCR comes from a man between 18 and 29 years old in good health. The specimen was blood. The chain is built from TRBV20-1 and TRBJ2-7; TRBD2 aligns across 8 bases. The CDR3 DNA reads TGCAGTGCTAGAGGGGCCCTAGCGGGCTACGAGCAGTACTTC. It is translated as CSARGALAGYEQYF.